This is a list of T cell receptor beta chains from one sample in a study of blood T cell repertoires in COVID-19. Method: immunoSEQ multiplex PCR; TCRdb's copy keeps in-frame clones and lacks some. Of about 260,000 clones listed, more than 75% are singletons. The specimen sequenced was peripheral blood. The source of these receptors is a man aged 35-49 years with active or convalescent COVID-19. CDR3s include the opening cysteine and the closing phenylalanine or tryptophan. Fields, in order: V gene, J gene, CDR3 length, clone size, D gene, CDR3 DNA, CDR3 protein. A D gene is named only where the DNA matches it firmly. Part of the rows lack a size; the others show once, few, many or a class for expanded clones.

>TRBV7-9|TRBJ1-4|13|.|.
TGTGCCAGCAGCTCGTTAGAGGGCGAAAAACTGTTTTTT
CASSSLEGEKLFF
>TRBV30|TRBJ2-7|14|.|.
TGTGCCTGGAGTTTCCTGGGCTTCGGCTACGAGCAGTACTTC
CAWSFLGFGYEQYF
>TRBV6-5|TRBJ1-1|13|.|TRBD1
TGTGCCAGCACCAGGACAGGGAACACTGAAGCTTTCTTT
CASTRTGNTEAFF
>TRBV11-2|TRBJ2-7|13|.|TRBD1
TGTGCCAGCAGCAAGGGACAGTCCTACGAGCAGTACTTC
CASSKGQSYEQYF
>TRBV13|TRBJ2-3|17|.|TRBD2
TGTGCCAGCAGTGGGACTAGCGGGAGTGAGGACACAGATACGCAGTATTTT
CASSGTSGSEDTDTQYF
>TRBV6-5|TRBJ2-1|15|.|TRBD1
TGTGCCAGCAGTTACGGGACAGGGGGGGACAATGAGCAGTTCTTC
CASSYGTGGDNEQFF
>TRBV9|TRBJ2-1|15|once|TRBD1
TGTGCCAGCAGCACATCCGGGACAGCGTACAATGAGCAGTTCTTC
CASSTSGTAYNEQFF
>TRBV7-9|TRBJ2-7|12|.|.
TGTGCCAGCAGCTTTGGTCAGTACGAGCAGTACTTC
CASSFGQYEQYF
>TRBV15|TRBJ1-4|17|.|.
TGTGCCACCAGCAGAGTCCCTTTACAGTACAGAGGGGAAAAACTGTTTTTT
CATSRVPLQYRGEKLFF
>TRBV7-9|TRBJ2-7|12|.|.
TGTGCCAGCAGCTTATCTTCGGACGAGCAGTACTTC
CASSLSSDEQYF
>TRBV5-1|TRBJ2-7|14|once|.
TGCGCCAGCAGCTTCATCGGGATTACCTACGAGCAGTACTTC
CASSFIGITYEQYF
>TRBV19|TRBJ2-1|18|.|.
TGTGCCAGTAGTATAGGGGTACGCGGGGTAATCTCCTACAATGAGCAGTTCTTC
CASSIGVRGVISYNEQFF
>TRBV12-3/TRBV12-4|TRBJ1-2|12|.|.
TGTGCCAGCAGTTTAGGATCGGATGGCTACACCTTC
CASSLGSDGYTF
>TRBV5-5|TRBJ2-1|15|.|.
TGTGCCAGCAGCTATAACTCAGGCTCCTACAATGAGCAGTTCTTC
CASSYNSGSYNEQFF
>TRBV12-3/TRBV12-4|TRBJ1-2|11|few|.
TGTGCCAGCAGTACAGGCTATGGCTACACCTTC
CASSTGYGYTF
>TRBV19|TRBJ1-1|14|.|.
TGTGCCAGTATTGGGTACACAGGGTACACTGAAGCTTTCTTT
CASIGYTGYTEAFF
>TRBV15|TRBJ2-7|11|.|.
TGTGCCACCAATAGACTCTACGAGCAGTACTTC
CATNRLYEQYF
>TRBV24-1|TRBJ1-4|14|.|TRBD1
TGTGCCACCAGTGAGAGACAGGGAGGAGAAAAACTGTTTTTT
CATSERQGGEKLFF
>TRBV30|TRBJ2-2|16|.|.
TGTGCCTGGACCCCCAGAAACGGGGTTACCACCGGGGAGCTGTTTTTT
CAWTPRNGVTTGELFF
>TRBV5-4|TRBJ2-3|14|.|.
TGTGCCAGCAGCTTGGGGCTAGCTTTTGATACGCAGTATTTT
CASSLGLAFDTQYF
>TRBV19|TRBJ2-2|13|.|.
TGTGCCAGTAGTGTGGACAGAACCGGGGAGCTGTTTTTT
CASSVDRTGELFF
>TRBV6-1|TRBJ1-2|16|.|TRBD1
TGTGCCAGCAGTGAAAGAGGAGGGGGCCGTGGCTATGGCTACACCTTC
CASSERGGGRGYGYTF
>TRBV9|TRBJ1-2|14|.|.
TGTGCCAGCAGCGGGGATCCCAATCGAGGGGGCTACACCTTC
CASSGDPNRGGYTF
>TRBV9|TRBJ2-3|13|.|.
TGTGCCAGCAGCGTAGCCATCACAGATACGCAGTATTTT
CASSVAITDTQYF
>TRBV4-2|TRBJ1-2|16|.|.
TGTGCCAGCAGCGAAAGAGCAGGGGAGAGAAACTATGGCTACACCTTC
CASSERAGERNYGYTF
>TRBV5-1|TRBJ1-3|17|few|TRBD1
TGCGCCAGCAGCTACACGCCGAGGACAGGGACTGGAAACACCATATATTTT
CASSYTPRTGTGNTIYF
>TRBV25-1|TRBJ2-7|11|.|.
TGTGCCAGCAGTGCCTCTTACGAGCAGTACTTC
CASSASYEQYF
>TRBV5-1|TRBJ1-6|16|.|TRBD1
TGCGCCAGCAGCTTGCGACAGGGGCTAGTGGAATCACCCCTCCACTTT
CASSLRQGLVESPLHF
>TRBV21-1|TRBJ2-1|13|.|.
TGTGCCAGCAGCAAAACGCGACTAGCGGGGACGTTCTTC
CASSKTRLAGTFF
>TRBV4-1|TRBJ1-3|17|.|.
TGCGCCAGCAGCCAATCCTCAAGCGTTTACTCTGGAAACACCATATATTTT
CASSQSSSVYSGNTIYF
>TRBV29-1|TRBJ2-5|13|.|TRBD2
TGCAGCGTTCGGGGGGGCGCGGGGGAGACCCAGTACTTC
CSVRGGAGETQYF
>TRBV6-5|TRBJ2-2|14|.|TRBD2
TGTGCCACCGGCGGGGGAGCGAACACCGGGGAGCTGTTTTTT
CATGGGANTGELFF
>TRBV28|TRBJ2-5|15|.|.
TGTGCCAGCAGTCCCCCCGTCGGGGGTCAAGAGACCCAGTACTTC
CASSPPVGGQETQYF
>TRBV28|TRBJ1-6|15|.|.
TGTGCCAGCAGTTTAACAGGCTCCTATAATTCACCCCTCCACTTT
CASSLTGSYNSPLHF
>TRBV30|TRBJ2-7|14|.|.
TGTGCCTGGAGTGTAGGGACACCATCCTACGAGCAGTACTTC
CAWSVGTPSYEQYF
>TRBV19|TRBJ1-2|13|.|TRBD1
TGTGCCAGCGGACAGGGAATTAGCTATGGCTACACCTTC
CASGQGISYGYTF